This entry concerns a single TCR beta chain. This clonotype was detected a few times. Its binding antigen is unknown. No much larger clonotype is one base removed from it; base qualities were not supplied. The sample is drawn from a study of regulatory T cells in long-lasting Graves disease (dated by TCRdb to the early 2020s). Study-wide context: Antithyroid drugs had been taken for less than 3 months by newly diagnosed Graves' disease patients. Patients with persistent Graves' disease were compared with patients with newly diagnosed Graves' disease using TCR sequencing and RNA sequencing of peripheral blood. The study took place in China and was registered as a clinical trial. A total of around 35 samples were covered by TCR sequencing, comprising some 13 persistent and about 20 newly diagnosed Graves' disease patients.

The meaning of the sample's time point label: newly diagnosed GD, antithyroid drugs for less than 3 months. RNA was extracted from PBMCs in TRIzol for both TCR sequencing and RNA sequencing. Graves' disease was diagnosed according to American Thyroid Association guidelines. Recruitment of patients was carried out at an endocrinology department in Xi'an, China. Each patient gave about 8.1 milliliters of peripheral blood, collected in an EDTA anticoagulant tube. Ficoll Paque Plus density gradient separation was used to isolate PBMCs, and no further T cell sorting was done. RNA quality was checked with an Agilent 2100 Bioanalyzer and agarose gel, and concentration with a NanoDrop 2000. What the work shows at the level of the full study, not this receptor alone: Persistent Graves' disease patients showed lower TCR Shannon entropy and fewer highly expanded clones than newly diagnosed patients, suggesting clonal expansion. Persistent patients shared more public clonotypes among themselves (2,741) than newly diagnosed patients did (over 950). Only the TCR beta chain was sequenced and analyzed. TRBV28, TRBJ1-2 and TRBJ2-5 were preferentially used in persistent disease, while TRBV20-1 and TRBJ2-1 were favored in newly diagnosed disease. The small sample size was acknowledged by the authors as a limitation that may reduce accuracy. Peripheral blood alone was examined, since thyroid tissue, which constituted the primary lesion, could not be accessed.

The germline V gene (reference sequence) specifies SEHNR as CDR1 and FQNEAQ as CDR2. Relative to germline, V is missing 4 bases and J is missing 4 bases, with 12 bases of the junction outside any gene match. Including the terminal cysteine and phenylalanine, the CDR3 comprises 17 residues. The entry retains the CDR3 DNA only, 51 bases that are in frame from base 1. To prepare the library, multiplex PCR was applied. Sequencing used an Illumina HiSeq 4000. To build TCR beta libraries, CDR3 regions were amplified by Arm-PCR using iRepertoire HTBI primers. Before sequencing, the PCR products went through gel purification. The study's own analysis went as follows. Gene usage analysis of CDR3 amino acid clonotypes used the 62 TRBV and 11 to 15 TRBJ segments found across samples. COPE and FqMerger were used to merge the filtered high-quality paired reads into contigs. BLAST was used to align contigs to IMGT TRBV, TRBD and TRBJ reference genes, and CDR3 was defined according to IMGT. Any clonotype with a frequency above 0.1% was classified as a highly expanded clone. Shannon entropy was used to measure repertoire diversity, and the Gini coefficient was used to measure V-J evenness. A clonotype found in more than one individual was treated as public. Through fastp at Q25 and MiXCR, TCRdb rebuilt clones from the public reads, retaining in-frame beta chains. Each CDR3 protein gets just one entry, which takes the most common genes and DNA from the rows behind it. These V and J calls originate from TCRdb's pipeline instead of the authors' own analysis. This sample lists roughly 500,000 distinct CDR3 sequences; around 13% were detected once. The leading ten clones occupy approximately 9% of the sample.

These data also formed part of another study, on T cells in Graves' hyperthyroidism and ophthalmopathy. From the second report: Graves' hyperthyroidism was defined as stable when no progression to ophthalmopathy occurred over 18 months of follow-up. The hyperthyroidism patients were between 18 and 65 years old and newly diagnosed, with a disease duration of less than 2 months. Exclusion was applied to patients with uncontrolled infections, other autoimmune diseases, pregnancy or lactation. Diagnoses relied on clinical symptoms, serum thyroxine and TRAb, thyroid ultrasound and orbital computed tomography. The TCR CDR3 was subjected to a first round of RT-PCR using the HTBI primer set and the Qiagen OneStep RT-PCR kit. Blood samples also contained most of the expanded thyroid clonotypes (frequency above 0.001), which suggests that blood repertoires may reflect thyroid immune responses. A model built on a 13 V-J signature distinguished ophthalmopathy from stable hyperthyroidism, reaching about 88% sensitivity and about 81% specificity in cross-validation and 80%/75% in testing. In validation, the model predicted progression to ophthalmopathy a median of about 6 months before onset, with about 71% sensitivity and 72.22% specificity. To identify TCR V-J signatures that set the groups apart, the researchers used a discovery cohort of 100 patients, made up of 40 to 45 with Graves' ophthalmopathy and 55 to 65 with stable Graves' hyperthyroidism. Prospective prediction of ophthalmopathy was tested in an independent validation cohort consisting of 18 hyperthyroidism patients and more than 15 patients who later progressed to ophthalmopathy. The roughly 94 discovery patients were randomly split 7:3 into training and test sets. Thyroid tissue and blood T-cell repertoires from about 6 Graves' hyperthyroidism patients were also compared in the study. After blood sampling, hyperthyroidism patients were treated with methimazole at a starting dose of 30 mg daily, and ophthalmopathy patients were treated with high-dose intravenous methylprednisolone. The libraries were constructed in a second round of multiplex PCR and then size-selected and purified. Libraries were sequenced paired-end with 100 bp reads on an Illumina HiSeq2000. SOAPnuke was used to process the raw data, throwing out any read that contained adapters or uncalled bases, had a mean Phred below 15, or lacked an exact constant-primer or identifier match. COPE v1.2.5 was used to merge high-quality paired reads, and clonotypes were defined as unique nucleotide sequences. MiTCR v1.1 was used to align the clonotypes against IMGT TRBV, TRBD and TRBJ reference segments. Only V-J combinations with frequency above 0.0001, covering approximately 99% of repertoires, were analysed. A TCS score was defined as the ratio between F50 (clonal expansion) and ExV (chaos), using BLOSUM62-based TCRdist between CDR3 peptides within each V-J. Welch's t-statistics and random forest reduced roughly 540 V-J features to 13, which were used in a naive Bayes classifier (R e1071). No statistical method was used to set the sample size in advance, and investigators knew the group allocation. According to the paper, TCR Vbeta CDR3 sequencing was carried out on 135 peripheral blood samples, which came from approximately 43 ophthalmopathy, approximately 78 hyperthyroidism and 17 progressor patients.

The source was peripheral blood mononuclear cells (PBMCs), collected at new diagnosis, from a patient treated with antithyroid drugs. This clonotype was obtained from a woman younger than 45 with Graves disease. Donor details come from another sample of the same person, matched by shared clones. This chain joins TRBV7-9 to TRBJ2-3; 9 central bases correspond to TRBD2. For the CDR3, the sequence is CASSSGRSGSRSDTQYF. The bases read TGTGCCAGCAGCTCGGGCCGTAGCGGGAGTCGGTCAGATACGCAGTATTTT.